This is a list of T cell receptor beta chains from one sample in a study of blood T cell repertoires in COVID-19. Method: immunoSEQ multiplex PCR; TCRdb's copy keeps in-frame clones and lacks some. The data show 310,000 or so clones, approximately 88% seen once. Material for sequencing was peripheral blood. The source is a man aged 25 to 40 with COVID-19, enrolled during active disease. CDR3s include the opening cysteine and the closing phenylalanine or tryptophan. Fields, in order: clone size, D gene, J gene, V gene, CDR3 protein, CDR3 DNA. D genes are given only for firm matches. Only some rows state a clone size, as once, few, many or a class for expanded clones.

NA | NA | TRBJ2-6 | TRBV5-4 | CASTTTDSFSGANVLTF | TGTGCCAGCACCACAACGGACAGTTTCTCTGGGGCCAACGTCCTGACTTTC
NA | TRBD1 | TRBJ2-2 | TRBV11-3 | CASSHRQGTTGELFF | TGTGCCAGCAGTCACCGACAGGGGACCACCGGGGAGCTGTTTTTT
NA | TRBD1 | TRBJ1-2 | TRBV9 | CASSAKQGPSHGYTF | TGTGCCAGCAGTGCAAAACAGGGGCCCTCTCATGGCTACACCTTC
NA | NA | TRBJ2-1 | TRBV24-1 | CATSDISDIYNEQFF | TGTGCCACCAGTGACATCTCCGACATTTACAATGAGCAGTTCTTC
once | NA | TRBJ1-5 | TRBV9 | CASSPEGVVNQPQHF | TGTGCCAGCAGCCCCGAGGGGGTGGTCAATCAGCCCCAGCATTTT
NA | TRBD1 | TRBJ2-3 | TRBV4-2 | CASSQDARQGFPDTQYF | TGTGCCAGCAGCCAAGACGCGAGACAGGGTTTCCCAGATACGCAGTATTTT
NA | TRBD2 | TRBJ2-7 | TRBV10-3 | CAIRKTSGSREQYF | TGTGCCATCAGAAAGACTAGCGGGAGCCGCGAGCAGTACTTC
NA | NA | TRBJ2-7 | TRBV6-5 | CASSYSRGEGEQYF | TGTGCCAGCAGTTACTCCAGGGGTGAAGGTGAGCAGTACTTC
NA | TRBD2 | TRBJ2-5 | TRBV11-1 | CASSSSAGGLGGTQYF | TGTGCCAGCAGCTCCTCAGCGGGAGGGCTGGGCGGGACCCAGTACTTC
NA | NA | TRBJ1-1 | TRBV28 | CASTLLRGRGRNTEAFF | TGTGCCAGCACCCTCTTGAGAGGGAGGGGTCGAAACACTGAAGCTTTCTTT
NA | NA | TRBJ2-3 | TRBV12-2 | CASRPGAGGHLTSTDTQYF | TGTGCAAGTCGCCCCGGGGCGGGGGGACACCTTACTAGCACAGATACGCAGTATTTT
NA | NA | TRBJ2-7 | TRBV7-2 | CASSLTGSSYEQYF | TGTGCCAGCAGCTTAACAGGGAGCTCCTACGAGCAGTACTTC
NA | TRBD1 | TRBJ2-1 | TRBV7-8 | CASSVAGGAGGAYEQFF | TGTGCCAGCAGCGTCGCTGGTGGGGCAGGGGGCGCTTATGAGCAGTTCTTC
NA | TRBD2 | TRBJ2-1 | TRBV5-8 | CASSLGRGGLSLNEQFF | TGTGCCAGCAGCTTGGGGCGGGGGGGCCTCTCTCTCAATGAGCAGTTCTTC
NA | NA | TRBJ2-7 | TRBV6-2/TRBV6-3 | CASSSLAVYEQYF | TGTGCCAGCAGTTCCCTTGCAGTCTACGAGCAGTACTTC
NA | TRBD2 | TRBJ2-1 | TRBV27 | CASSLSIAGLAGGAEQFF | TGTGCCAGCAGTTTATCGATTGCCGGACTAGCGGGAGGAGCTGAGCAGTTCTTC
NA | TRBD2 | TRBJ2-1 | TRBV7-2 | CASSLGAGASYNEQFF | TGTGCCAGCAGCTTAGGAGCGGGAGCGTCCTACAATGAGCAGTTCTTC
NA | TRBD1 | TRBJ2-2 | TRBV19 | CASSIQALGTGGTGELFF | TGTGCCAGTAGTATTCAGGCCCTTGGGACAGGGGGTACCGGGGAGCTGTTTTTT
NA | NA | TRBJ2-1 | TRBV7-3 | CASSRSGVGEQFF | TGTGCCAGCAGCCGCTCGGGAGTCGGGGAGCAGTTCTTC
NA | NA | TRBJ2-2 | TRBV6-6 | CASSYNGAVAGELFF | TGTGCCAGCAGTTACAATGGTGCAGTCGCCGGGGAGCTGTTTTTT
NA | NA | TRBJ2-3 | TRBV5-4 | CASSTTTSTDTQYF | TGTGCCAGCAGCACTACCACTAGCACAGATACGCAGTATTTT
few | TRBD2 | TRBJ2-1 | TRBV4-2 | CASSQDYGTSGGRAYNEQFF | TGTGCCAGCAGCCAAGATTATGGGACTAGCGGGGGGCGGGCCTACAATGAGCAGTTCTTC
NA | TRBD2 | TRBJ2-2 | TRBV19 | CASKRSLTSTTGELFF | TGTGCCAGTAAGAGATCACTGACTAGCACCACCGGGGAGCTGTTTTTT
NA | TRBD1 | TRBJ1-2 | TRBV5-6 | CASSQTGYGYTF | TGTGCCAGCAGCCAGACAGGGTATGGCTACACCTTC
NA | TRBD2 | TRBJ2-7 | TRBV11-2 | CASSSSGGEQYF | TGTGCCAGCAGCTCCTCGGGGGGCGAGCAGTACTTC
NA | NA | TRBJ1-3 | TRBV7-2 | CASSLGGVFSGNTIYF | TGTGCCAGCAGCTTAGGGGGGGTTTTCTCTGGAAACACCATATATTTT
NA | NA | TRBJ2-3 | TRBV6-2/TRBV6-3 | CASSSQADTQYF | TGTGCCAGCAGTTCCCAGGCAGATACGCAGTATTTT
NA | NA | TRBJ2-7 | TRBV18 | CASSPAGTYTYEQYF | TGTGCCAGCTCACCGGCCGGGACATACACCTACGAGCAGTACTTC
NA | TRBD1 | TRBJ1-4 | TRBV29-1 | CSVAGQGYEKLFF | TGCAGCGTTGCCGGACAGGGTTATGAAAAACTGTTTTTT
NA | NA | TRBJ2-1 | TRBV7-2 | CASSLRQDPYNEQFF | TGTGCCAGCAGCTTACGACAGGACCCCTACAATGAGCAGTTCTTC
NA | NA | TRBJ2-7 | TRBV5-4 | CASSLEPLVGEIYEQYF | TGTGCCAGCAGCTTGGAGCCATTAGTCGGAGAGATCTACGAGCAGTACTTC
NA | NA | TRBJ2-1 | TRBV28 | CASSSLKLGKNEQFF | TGTGCCAGCAGTTCCTTGAAACTAGGGAAGAATGAGCAGTTCTTC
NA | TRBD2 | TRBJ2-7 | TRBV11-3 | CASSFSGSGLAGGKQYF | TGTGCCAGCAGCTTTTCGGGCTCCGGGCTAGCGGGAGGCAAGCAGTACTTC
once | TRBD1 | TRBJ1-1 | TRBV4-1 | CASSQQTGGRGGAFF | TGCGCCAGCAGCCAACAGACAGGGGGTCGGGGGGGAGCTTTCTTT
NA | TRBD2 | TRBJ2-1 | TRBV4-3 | CASSQDPGLAGGYEQFF | TGCGCCAGCAGCCAAGACCCGGGACTAGCGGGAGGATATGAGCAGTTCTTC
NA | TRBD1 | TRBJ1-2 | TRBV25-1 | CATSTGGGYSYTF | TGTGCCACCTCAACAGGGGGTGGTTATAGCTACACCTTC
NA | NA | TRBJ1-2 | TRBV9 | CASSALTEVRDGYTF | TGTGCCAGCAGCGCCCTGACCGAGGTCCGGGATGGCTACACCTTC
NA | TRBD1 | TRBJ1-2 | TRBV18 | CASSLLRDSSQGYTF | TGTGCCAGCTCATTGCTCCGGGACAGTTCCCAGGGCTACACCTTC
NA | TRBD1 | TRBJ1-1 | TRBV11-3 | CASSPNYQGAYEAFF | TGTGCCAGCAGCCCAAATTACCAGGGGGCTTATGAAGCTTTCTTT
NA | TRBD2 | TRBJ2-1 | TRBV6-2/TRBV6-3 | CASSRGLADYNEQFF | TGTGCCAGCAGTCGAGGACTAGCAGATTACAATGAGCAGTTCTTC
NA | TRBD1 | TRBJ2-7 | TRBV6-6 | CASSTGTANSYEQYF | TGTGCCAGCAGTACCGGGACAGCCAACTCCTACGAGCAGTACTTC
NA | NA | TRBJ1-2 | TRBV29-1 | CSVVPTVVGAGYTF | TGCAGCGTCGTGCCCACCGTAGTCGGAGCGGGCTACACCTTC
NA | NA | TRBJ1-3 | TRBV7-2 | CASSLQSGNTIYF | TGTGCCAGCAGCTTACAATCTGGAAACACCATATATTTT
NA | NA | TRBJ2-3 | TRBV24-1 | CATSGGGTDTQYF | TGTGCCACCAGTGGCGGGGGCACAGATACGCAGTATTTT
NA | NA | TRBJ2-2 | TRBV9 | CASSALAIGELFF | TGTGCCAGCAGCGCCCTAGCCATCGGGGAGCTGTTTTTT
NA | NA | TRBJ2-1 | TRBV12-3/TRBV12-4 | CASSLGRVEQFF | TGTGCCAGCAGTTTAGGTCGAGTAGAGCAGTTCTTC
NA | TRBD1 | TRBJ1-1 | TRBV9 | CASSTSGTGYTEAFF | TGTGCCAGCAGCACTTCAGGGACAGGCTACACTGAAGCTTTCTTT
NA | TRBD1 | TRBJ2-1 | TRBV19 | CASSMGRTGGVRRVGEQFF | TGTGCCAGTAGTATGGGGCGGACAGGGGGTGTCCGTAGAGTAGGTGAGCAGTTCTTC
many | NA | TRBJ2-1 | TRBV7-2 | CASSKTKSLNNEQFF | TGTGCCAGCAGCAAGACTAAGAGCCTAAACAATGAGCAGTTCTTC
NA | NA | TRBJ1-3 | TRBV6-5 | CASSLHTGPGNTIYF | TGTGCCAGCAGTTTACATACAGGGCCCGGAAACACCATATATTTT
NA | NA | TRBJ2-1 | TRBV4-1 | CASSQQRTGNNEQFF | TGCGCCAGCAGCCAACAAAGAACGGGGAACAATGAGCAGTTCTTC
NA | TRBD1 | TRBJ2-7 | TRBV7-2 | CASSLDMGQGNEQYF | TGTGCCAGCAGCTTAGATATGGGACAGGGGAACGAGCAGTACTTC
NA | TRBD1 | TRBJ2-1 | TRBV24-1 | CATSDLDRGDEQFF | TGTGCCACCAGTGATTTGGACAGGGGGGATGAGCAGTTCTTC
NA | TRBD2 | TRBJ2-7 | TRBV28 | CASSLPTAGEYEQYF | TGTGCCAGCAGTTTGCCAACAGCGGGAGAGTACGAGCAGTACTTC
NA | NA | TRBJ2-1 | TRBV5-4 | CASSGTGSGSYNEQFF | TGTGCCAGCAGCGGGACTGGGTCGGGGTCCTACAATGAGCAGTTCTTC
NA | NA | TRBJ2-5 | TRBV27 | CASSLSWGRVGETQYF | TGTGCCAGCAGTTTATCGTGGGGGCGCGTTGGAGAGACCCAGTACTTC
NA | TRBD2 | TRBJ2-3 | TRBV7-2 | CASSSNPSSGNTDTQYF | TGTGCCAGCAGCTCCAACCCTTCTAGCGGGAATACAGATACGCAGTATTTT
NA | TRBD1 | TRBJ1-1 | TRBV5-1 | CASSLGQGGLGTEAFF | TGCGCCAGCAGCTTAGGACAGGGTGGGTTGGGCACTGAAGCTTTCTTT
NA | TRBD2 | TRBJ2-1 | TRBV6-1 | CASSAGTSGGAYEQFF | TGTGCCAGCAGTGCCGGGACTAGCGGGGGGGCATATGAGCAGTTCTTC
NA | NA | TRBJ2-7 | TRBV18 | CASSPGPHYEQYF | TGTGCCAGCTCACCGGGGCCTCACTACGAGCAGTACTTC